This T cell receptor (beta chain) was sequenced for a study of blood T cell repertoires in COVID-19. For the study at large: Sample material is recorded as cDNA or gDNA derived from T cells, B-cell-depleted T cells, or PBMCs.

Source study methods: It was from reference gene primer amplification that nucleated cell counts were estimated. The protocol was immunoSEQ multiplex PCR, while the TCRdb copy is restricted to in-frame clones and leaves out a portion. Clone size and V and J calls were adopted from that table, with D and trimming inferred from the DNA. The repertoire holds 450,000 to 500,000 clones, 75% to 90% seen once, with about 3.2% in the top ten. The J segment lost 3 bases and the V segment lost 1 base, leaving 9 bases of the junction unmatched. Germline CDR1 is ENHRY and CDR2 is SYGVKD. The CDR3 totals 16 residues.

The sample was peripheral blood. The source is a human donor in a cohort sampled during active COVID-19. J is TRBJ2-7 and V is TRBV10-3, with 7 bases that match TRBD2. The CDR3 sequence is CAISEYVDGGSYEQYF. In DNA form, the CDR3 reads TGTGCCATCAGTGAGTATGTTGACGGCGGGAGCTACGAGCAGTACTTC.